This T cell receptor (beta chain) came from a study of long-term antiretroviral therapy in people with HIV. Study observations and caveats: Spans of CDR3 length were tighter for HIV repertoires than for controls.

Note on this clone: No antigen is known for it.

No fewer than two post-ART and no fewer than one pre-ART PBMC samples existed for each donor. Researchers report immunoSEQ v3.0 was run at survey level. Clones were sequenced by immunoSEQ multiplex PCR, and TCRdb holds only the in-frame ones, with some missing. In the table there are 35,000 or so clones, around 94% of which are singletons. CDR1 MNHEY and CDR2 SMNVEV come from the germline V gene (reference sequence). The length of the CDR3 is 12 residues. Trimming removed 6 bases at V and 8 bases at J, with 13 bases between. This TCR was recovered from a woman aged 45-59 years with HIV. The material was unsorted PBMCs, obtained 4.1 years after starting antiretroviral therapy. V usage is TRBV27 and J usage is TRBJ1-2; maybe TRBD1 (6 bases). The CDR3 sequence is CASRGGVRGYTF. CDR3 sequence (DNA): TGTGCCAGCAGAGGGGGGGTTCGGGGCTACACCTTC.